The entry that follows covers one T cell receptor beta chain sequence. Its binding antigen is unknown. Base qualities are missing; no much larger clone stands one base away. The sample comes from a study of a mutant IDH1 vaccine in newly diagnosed glioma (dated by TCRdb to about 2021). Looking at the study overall: Vaccination was initiated 4-6 weeks after radiotherapy alone, or concurrently with temozolomide cycles in the chemotherapy-containing groups. Prior to enrollment, patients had been given standard therapy consisting of radiotherapy alone, temozolomide alone, or radiochemotherapy with temozolomide, with the combination given to most patients. Of the approximately 30 treated patients, roughly 60% were male and around 40% were female, and the mean age was about 40 years. For exploratory analyses, 25 to 30 treated patients had longitudinal TCRB deep sequencing done wherever samples were available. Six visits were used for peripheral blood collection: V03 (baseline), V05, V07, V10, V12 and V13. Visit V12 was the week-35 safety follow-up and visit V13 was the week-47 end of study. What the work shows at the level of the full study, not this receptor alone: Selection of PBMC samples for TCRB deep sequencing was based on availability. Pseudoprogression appeared unrelated to alterations in the top peripheral T cell clonotypes detected by TCRB sequencing. The authors noted that analyses of patient blood samples could not be reproduced because of sample limitations. Across multiple MHC alleles, vaccine-induced immune responses were seen in more than 80% of patients.

Library method: the immunoSEQ multiplex PCR assay. Rearranged TCR beta chain sequences were amplified with the hsTCRB Kit following the manufacturer's protocol. Sequencing of TCRB libraries was carried out on an Illumina MiSeq. As for the authors' bioinformatics: The proprietary platform of the kit vendor was used for demultiplexing, trimming and gene mapping. What TCRdb holds here is the immuneACCESS table cut down to in-frame rearrangements. Part of the clones is not present; checked against another copy, under half of the missing clones reflect an unresolved V gene, and the others are unexplained. V, J and clone size are taken as reported in that table, and D and trimming were inferred from the DNA itself. The sample table records roughly 69,000 clones; around 87% of these occur just once. More than 1.5% of the sample belongs to the ten largest clones. As encoded in the germline V gene, CDR1 is MNHNS while CDR2 is SASEGT. V loses 2 bases, J loses 2 bases, and the germline ends lie 15 bases apart. The CDR3 has 17 amino acids, counting the end cysteine and phenylalanine. Here the CDR3 DNA is all that survives: 51 bases in frame from base 1.

The sample's time point label is to be understood as: week 35, safety follow-up. Each vaccine dose, consisting of 300 ug of a 20-mer mutant IDH1 peptide in Montanide, was administered subcutaneously with topical imiquimod. Across visits V03 through V10, patients got a total of eight vaccinations, given in weeks 1, 3, 5, 7, 11, 15, 19 and 23. Newly diagnosed WHO grade 3 or 4 IDH1-mutant astrocytomas showing loss of nuclear ATRX were present in the donors. The samples were drawn from NOA16, a multicentre, single-arm, open-label phase I trial in Germany that tested a mutant IDH1 peptide vaccine in humans for the first time. Genomic DNA for TCRB sequencing was extracted from EDTA blood using the DNeasy Blood and Tissue Kit.

The V and J genes are TRBV6-1 and TRBJ1-4; no D gene can be assigned with confidence. The sequencing used PBMCs, collected from a glioma patient whose treatment included an IDH1 peptide vaccine. This clonotype was obtained from a man younger than 45 with glioma. CDR3 protein: CASSEYIVSSTNEKLFF. The DNA is as follows: TGTGCCAGCAGTGAATACATCGTTAGCAGCACTAATGAAAAACTGTTTTTT.